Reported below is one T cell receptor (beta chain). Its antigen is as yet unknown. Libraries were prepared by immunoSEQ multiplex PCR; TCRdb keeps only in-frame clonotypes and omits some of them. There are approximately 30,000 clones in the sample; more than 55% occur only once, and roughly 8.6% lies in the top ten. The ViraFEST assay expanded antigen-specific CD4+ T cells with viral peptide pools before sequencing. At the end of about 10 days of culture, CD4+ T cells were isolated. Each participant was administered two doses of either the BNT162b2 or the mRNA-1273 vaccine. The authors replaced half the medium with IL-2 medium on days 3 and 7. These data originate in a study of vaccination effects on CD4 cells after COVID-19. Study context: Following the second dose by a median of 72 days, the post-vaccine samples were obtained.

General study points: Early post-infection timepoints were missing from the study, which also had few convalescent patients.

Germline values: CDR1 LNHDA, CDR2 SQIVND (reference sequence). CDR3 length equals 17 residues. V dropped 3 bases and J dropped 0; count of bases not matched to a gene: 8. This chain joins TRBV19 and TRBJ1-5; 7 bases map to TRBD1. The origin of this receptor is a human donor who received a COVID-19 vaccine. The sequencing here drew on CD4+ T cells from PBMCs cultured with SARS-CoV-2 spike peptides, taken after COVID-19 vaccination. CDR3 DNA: TGTGCCAGTAGTATTGACAGGGTAGGAAATAGCAATCAGCCCCAGCATTTT. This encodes CASSIDRVGNSNQPQHF.